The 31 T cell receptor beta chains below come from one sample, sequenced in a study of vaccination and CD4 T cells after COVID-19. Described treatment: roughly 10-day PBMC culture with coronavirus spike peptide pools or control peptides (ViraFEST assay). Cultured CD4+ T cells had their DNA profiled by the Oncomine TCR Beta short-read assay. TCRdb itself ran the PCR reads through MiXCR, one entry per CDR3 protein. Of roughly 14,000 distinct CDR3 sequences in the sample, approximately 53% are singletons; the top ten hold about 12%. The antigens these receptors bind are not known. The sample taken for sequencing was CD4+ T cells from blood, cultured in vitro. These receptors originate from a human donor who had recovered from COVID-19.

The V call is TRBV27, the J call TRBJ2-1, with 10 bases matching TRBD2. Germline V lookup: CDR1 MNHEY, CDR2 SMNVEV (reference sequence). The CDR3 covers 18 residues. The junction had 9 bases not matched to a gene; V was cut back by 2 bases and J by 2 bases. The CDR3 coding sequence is TGTGCCAGCAGTTTACTCTTGAGCGGGAGGGCCCCCTACAATGAGCAGTTCTTC. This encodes CASSLLLSGRAPYNEQFF.

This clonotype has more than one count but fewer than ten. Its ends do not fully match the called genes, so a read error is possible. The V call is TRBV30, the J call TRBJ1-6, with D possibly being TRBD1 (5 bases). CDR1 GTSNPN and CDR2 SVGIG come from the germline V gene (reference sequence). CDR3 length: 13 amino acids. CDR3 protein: CARRGDNNSPLHF. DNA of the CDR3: TGTGCCCGGAGAGGGGATAACAATTCACCCCTCCACTTT. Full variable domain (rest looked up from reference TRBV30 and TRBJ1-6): SQTIHQWPATLVQPVGSPLSLECTVEGTSNPNLYWYRQAAGRGLQLLFYSVGIGQISSEVPQNLSASRPQDRQFILSSKKLLLSDSGFYLCARRGDNNSPLHFGNGTRLTVT.

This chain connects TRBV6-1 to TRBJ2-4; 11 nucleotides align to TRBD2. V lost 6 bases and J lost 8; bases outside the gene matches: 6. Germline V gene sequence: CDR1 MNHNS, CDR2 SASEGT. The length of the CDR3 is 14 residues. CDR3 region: CASRLAGEWDIQYF. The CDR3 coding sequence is TGTGCCAGCAGACTAGCGGGAGAGTGGGACATTCAGTACTTC.

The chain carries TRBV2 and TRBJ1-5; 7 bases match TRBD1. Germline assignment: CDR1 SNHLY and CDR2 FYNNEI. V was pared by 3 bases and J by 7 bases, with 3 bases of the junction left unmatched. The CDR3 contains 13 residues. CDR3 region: CASSDGGGQPQHF. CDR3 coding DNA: TGTGCCAGCAGTGACGGAGGGGGCCAGCCCCAGCATTTT.

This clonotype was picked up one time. The CDR3 protein is CASSLKASTSGPYEQYF. CDR3 coding DNA: TGTGCCAGCAGTTTAAAGGCGTCGACTAGCGGGCCATACGAGCAGTACTTC. This chain joins TRBV27 and TRBJ2-7; 10 nucleotides align to TRBD2. CDR1 MNHEY and CDR2 SMNVEV come from the germline V gene (reference sequence). This CDR3 comprises 17 residues. V shed 2 bases, J shed 4 bases, and the junction held 11 bases outside the gene matches.

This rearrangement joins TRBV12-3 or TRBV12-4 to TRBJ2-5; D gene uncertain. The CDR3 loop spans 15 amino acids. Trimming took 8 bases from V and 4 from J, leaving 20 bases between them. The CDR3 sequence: CASSIVRSATETQYF. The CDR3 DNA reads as TGTGCCAGCTCCATAGTGCGTTCTGCGACAGAGACCCAGTACTTC.

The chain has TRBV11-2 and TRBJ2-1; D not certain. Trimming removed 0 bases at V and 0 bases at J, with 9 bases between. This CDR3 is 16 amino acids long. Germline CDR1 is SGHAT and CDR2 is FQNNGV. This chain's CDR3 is CASSLDLGSSYNEQFF. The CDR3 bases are TGTGCCAGCAGCTTAGATCTCGGTAGCTCCTACAATGAGCAGTTCTTC.

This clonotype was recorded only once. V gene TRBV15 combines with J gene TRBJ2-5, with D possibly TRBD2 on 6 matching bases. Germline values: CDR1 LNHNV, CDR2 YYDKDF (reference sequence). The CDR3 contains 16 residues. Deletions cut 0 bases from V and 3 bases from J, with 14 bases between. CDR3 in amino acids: CATSREGGVGEETQYF. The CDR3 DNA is TGTGCCACCAGCAGAGAGGGGGGAGTAGGGGAAGAGACCCAGTACTTC.

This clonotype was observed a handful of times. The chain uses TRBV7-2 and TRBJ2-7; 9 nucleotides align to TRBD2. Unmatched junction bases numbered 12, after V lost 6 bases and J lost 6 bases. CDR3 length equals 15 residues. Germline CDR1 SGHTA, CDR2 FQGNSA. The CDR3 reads CASSPGTSPGGEQYF. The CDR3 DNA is TGTGCCAGCAGTCCCGGGACTAGCCCAGGTGGCGAGCAGTACTTC.

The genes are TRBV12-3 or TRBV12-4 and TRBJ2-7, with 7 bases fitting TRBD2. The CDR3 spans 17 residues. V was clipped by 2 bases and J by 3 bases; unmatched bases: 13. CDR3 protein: CASSLWGERGLHYEQYF. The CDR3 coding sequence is TGTGCCAGCAGTTTATGGGGTGAGCGGGGCCTTCACTACGAGCAGTACTTC.

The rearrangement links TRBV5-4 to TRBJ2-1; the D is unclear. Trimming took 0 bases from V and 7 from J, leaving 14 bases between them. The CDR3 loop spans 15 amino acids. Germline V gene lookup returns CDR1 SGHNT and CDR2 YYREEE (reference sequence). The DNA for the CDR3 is TGTGCCAGCAGCTTGGGGGCTAACCTGGGGAATGAGCAGTTCTTC. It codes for CASSLGANLGNEQFF.

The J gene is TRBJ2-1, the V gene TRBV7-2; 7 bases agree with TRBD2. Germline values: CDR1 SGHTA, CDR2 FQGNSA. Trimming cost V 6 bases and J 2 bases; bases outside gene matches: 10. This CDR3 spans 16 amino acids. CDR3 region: CASRSPAGFAYNEQFF. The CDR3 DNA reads TGTGCCAGCAGATCTCCAGCGGGGTTTGCCTACAATGAGCAGTTCTTC.

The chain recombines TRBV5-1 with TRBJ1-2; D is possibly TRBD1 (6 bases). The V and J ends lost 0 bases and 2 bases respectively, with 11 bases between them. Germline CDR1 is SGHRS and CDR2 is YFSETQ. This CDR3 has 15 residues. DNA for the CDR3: TGCGCCAGCAGCTTGGCCTCAGGGGAAAACTATGGCTACACCTTC. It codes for CASSLASGENYGYTF.

The DNA of the CDR3 is TGTGCCAGCAGCTTAGATATCGGGAACCCCTACAATGAGCAGTTCTTC. Protein sequence: CASSLDIGNPYNEQFF. The rearrangement joins TRBV11-2 to TRBJ2-1; a possible D gene is TRBD2 (5 bases). V lost 0 bases and J 2 bases, leaving 11 bases between the germline ends. CDR3 size: 16 residues. Germline V lookup: CDR1 SGHAT, CDR2 FQNNGV.

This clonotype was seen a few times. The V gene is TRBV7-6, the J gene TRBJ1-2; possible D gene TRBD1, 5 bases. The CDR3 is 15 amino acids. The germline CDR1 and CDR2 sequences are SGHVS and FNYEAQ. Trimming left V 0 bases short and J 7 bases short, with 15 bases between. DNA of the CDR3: TGTGCCAGCAGCTTAGCGATCGGAGGGACGGCTGGCTACACCTTC. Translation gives CASSLAIGGTAGYTF.

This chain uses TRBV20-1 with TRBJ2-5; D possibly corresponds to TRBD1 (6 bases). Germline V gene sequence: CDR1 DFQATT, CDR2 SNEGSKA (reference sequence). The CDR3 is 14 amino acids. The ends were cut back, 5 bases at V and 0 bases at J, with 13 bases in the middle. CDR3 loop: CSAYFGTYQETQYF. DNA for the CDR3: TGCAGTGCTTACTTTGGGACATACCAAGAGACCCAGTACTTC.

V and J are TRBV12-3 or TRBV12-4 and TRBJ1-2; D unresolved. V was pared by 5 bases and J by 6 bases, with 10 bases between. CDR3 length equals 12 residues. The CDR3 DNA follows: TGTGCCAGCAGTCGCCGACGGAATGGCTACACCTTC. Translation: CASSRRRNGYTF.

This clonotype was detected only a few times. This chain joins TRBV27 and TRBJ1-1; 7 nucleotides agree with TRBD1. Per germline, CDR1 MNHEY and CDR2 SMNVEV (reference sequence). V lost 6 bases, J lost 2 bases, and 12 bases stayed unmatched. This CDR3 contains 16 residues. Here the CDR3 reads CASSEGARAGNTEAFF. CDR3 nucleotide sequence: TGTGCCAGCAGCGAGGGGGCGAGGGCAGGAAACACTGAAGCTTTCTTT.

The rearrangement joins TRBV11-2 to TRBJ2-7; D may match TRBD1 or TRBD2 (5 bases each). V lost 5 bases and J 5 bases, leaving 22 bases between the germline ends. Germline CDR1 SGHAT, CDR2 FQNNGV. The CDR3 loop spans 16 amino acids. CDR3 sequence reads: CASSHLLEGMSNEQYF. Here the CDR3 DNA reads TGTGCCAGCAGCCACCTACTAGAGGGGATGAGCAACGAGCAGTACTTC. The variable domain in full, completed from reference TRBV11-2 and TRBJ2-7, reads EAGVAQSPRYKIIEKRQSVAFWCNPISGHATLYWYQQILGQGPKLLIQFQNNGVVDDSQLPKDRFSAERLKGVDSTLKIQPAKLEDSAVYLCASSHLLEGMSNEQYFGPGTRLTVT.

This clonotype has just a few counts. CDR3 residues: CSATYRAGETQYF. CDR3 nucleotide sequence: TGCAGTGCTACTTATAGGGCCGGGGAGACCCAGTACTTC. This sequence joins TRBV20-1 and TRBJ2-5; D call uncertain. V lost 4 bases, J lost 5 bases, and 14 bases lay in between. Germline V gene sequence: CDR1 DFQATT, CDR2 SNEGSKA (reference sequence). The CDR3 has 13 amino acids.

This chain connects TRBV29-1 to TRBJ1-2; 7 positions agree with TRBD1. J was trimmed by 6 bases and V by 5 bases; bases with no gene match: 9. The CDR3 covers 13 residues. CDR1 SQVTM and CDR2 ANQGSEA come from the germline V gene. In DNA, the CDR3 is TGCAGCGTTCAAAAAGGGGGCTCCGATGGCTACACCTTC. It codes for CSVQKGGSDGYTF. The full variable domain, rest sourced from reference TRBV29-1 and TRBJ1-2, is SAVISQKPSRDICQRGTSLTIQCQVDSQVTMMFWYRQQPGQSLTLIATANQGSEATYESGFVIDKFPISRPNLTFSTLTVSNMSPEDSSIYLCSVQKGGSDGYTFGSGTRLTVV.

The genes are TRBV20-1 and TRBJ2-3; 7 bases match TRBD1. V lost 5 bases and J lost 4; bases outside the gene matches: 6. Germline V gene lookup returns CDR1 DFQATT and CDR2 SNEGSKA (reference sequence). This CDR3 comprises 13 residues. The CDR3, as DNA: TGCAGTGCTCCACCGGGACAGTCAGATACGCAGTATTTT. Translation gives CSAPPGQSDTQYF.

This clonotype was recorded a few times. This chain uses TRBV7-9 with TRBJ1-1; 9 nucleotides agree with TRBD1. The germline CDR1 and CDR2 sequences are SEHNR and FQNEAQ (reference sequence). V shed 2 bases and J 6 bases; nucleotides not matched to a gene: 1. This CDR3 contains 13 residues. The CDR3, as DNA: TGTGCCAGCAGCTTAACAGGGGGCTCTGAAGCTTTCTTT. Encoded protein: CASSLTGGSEAFF.

The CDR3 DNA reads as TGTGCCAGCAGCTTAGCGAAATACCGGGACATGTTAATCTACGAGCAGTACTTC. Amino acid sequence: CASSLAKYRDMLIYEQYF. The V and J genes are TRBV7-8 and TRBJ2-7; the D gene is possibly TRBD1 (6 bases). Germline V gene lookup returns CDR1 SGHVS and CDR2 FQNEAQ. The ends were cut back, 0 bases at V and 3 bases at J, with 21 bases in the middle. The CDR3 spans 18 residues. The full variable domain, its missing parts supplied by reference TRBV7-8 and TRBJ2-7, is GAGVSQSPRYKVAKRGQDVALRCDPISGHVSLFWYQQALGQGPEFLTYFQNEAQLDKSGLPSDRFFAERPEGSVSTLKIQRTQQEDSAVYLCASSLAKYRDMLIYEQYFGPGTRLTVT.

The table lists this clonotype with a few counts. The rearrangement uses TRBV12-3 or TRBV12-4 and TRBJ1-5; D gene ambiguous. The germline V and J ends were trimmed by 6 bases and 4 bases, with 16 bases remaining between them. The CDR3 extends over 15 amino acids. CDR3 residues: CASRPPGSENQPQHF. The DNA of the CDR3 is TGTGCCAGCAGACCCCCCGGGAGTGAGAATCAGCCCCAGCATTTT.

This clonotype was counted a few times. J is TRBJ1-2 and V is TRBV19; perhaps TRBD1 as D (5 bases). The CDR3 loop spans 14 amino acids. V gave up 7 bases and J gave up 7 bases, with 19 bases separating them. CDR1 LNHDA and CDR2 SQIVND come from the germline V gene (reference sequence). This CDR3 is CASNGNGGSGGYTF. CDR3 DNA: TGTGCCAGTAACGGAAACGGGGGATCGGGTGGCTACACCTTC.

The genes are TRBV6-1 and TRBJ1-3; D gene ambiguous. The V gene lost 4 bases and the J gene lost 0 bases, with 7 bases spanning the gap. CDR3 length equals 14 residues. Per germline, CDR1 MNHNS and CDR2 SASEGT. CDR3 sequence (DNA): TGTGCCAGCAGTGGCACGCTCTCTGGAAACACCATATATTTT. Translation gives CASSGTLSGNTIYF.

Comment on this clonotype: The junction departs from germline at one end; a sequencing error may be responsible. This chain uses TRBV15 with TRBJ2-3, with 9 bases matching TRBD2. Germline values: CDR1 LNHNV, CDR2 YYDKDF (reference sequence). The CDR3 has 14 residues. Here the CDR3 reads CATSRDPASGKTCF. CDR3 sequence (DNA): TGTGCCACCAGCAGAGATCCGGCTAGCGGGAAGACCTGCTTT.

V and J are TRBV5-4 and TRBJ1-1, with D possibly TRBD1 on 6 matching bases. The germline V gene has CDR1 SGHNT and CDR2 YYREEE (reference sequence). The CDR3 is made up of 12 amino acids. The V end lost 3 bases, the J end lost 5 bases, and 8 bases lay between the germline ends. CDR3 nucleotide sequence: TGTGCCAGCAGCTCAGGGGTGACTGAAGCTTTCTTT. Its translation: CASSSGVTEAFF.

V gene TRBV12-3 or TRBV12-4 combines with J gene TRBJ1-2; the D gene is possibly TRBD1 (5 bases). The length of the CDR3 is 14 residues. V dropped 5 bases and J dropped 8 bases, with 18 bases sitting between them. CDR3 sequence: CASSPGREGWGYTF. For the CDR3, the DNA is TGTGCCAGCAGTCCGGGCAGGGAAGGGTGGGGCTACACCTTC.

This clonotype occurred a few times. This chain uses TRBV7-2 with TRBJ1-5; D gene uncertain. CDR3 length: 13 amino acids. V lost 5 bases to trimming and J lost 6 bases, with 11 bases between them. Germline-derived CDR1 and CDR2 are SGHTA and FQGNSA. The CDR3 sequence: CASSLGVPQPQHF. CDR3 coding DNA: TGTGCCAGCAGCCTCGGGGTACCTCAGCCCCAGCATTTT.